The clone carrying this TCR beta chain was found many times. What it binds is unknown. The observed sequence ends 3 residues before the CDR3 terminus, with the missing tail filled in from the germline J gene. Measured with immunoSEQ multiplex PCR; TCRdb has only the in-frame clones, and not every one. The sample counts about 66,000 clones, none seen once; the ten largest own less than 2%. The germline gives CDR1 SQVTM, CDR2 ANQGSEA. With 3 bases removed from V and 2 bases from J, the gap between germline ends came to 9 bases. CDR3 length: 13 amino acids. These data come from a study of T cell clonality in common variable immunodeficiency. Study outcomes and limitations: Shared TCRbeta clones were fewer between CVID subjects than controls. CVID subjects showed higher TCRbeta clonality than healthy controls.

Source material: peripheral blood mononuclear cells. V and J are TRBV29-1 and TRBJ2-3; D perhaps matches TRBD2 (5 bases). This sequence was found in a person between 18 and 75 years old in good health. The CDR3 DNA, read in part, is TGCAGCGTTGATTCGGGGAACACAGATACG. This encodes CSVDSGNTDT. Given in full, the CDR3 is CSVDSGNTDTQYF.